The present TCR beta chain was sequenced within a study of sequential checkpoint blockade in melanoma. Study-level background: Randomization was 1:1 between first-line nivolumab→ipilimumab and ipilimumab→nivolumab. Each arm's sequence ended with maintenance nivolumab.

V was clipped by 1 base and J by 7 bases; unmatched bases: 6. Per the germline V gene, CDR1 is MNHEY and CDR2 is SMNVEV (reference sequence). The CDR3 has 15 residues. Profiling relied on immunoSEQ multiplex PCR, and the TCRdb table lists in-frame clones only, not all of them. The table lists some 10,000 clones, about 75% of them singletons. The treatment was: randomized to nivolumab then ipilimumab (arm A) or the reverse (arm B). No patient had prior DNA-damaging chemotherapy. Live CD3+CD8+ CD19− CD56− cells were sorted from PBMCs. The chain has TRBV27 and TRBJ2-1, with 8 bases matching TRBD2. The sequenced sample was CD8+ T cells sorted from blood (inferred from file names), obtained from a patient given nivolumab and ipilimumab in sequence. This TCR derives from a human donor with melanoma. This CDR3 reads CASSLFSGSYNEQFF. The CDR3 DNA reads TGTGCCAGCAGTTTATTCAGCGGGAGCTATAATGAGCAGTTCTTC.